The clone carrying this TCR beta chain was detected many times. Unique molecular identifiers tagged the TCRbeta library. TCRdb re-called the PCR reads with MiXCR, one entry per CDR3 protein. The data contain some 530,000 distinct CDR3 sequences, approximately 12% of them singletons. The sample belongs to a study of T-cell reconstitution after alpha-beta-depleted transplantation in children. The germline V and J ends were trimmed by 2 bases and 3 bases, with 7 bases remaining between them. The CDR3 has 13 residues. Germline CDR1 SEHNR, CDR2 FQNEAQ (reference sequence). This clonotype originated in a human donor who donated a stem cell graft to a child with combined immunodeficiency. The chain joins TRBV7-9 to TRBJ1-2; D is ambiguous. The material was PBMCs from the stem cell graft donor, obtained from the stem cell graft. CDR3: CASSLPSDYGYTF. CDR3 coding DNA: TGTGCCAGCAGCTTACCTAGCGACTATGGCTACACCTTC.